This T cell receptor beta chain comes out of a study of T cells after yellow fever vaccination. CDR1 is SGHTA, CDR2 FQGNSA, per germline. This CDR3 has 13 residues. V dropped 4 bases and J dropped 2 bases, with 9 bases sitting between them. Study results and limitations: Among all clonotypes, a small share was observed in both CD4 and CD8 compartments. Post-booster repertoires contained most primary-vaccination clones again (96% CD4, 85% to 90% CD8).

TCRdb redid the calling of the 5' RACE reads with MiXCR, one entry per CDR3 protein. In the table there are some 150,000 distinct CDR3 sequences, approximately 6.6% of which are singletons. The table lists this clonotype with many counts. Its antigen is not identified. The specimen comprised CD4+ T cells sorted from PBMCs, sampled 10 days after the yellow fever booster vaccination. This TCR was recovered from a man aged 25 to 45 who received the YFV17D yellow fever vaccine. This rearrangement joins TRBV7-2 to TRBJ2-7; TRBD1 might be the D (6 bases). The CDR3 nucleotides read TGTGCCAGCAGCTCGGGACATACCTACGAGCAGTACTTC. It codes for CASSSGHTYEQYF.